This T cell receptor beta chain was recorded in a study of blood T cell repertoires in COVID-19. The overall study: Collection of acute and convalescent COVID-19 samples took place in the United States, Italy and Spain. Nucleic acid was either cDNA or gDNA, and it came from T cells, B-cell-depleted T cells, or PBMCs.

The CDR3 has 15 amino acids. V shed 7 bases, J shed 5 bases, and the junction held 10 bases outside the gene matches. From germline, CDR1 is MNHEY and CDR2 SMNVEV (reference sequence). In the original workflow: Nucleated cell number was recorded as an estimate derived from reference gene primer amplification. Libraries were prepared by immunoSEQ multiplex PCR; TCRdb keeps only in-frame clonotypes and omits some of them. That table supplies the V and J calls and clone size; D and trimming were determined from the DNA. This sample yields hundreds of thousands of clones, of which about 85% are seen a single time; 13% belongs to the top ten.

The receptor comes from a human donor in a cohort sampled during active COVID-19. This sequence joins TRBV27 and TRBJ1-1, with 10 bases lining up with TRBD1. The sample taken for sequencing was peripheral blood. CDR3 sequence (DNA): TGTGCCAGCACCCCCGGGACAGGGGCGGCGACTGAAGCTTTCTTT. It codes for CASTPGTGAATEAFF.